This entry lists 8 T cell receptor beta chains sequenced from one sample in a study of blood T cell repertoires in COVID-19. Assay used: immunoSEQ multiplex PCR; TCRdb lists only in-frame clones, some missing. This table has approximately 150,000 clones, roughly 84% appearing once. The specimen was peripheral blood. The source of these receptors is a man between 65 and 85 years old with active or convalescent COVID-19.

This clone has only one observation. V is TRBV4-3 and J is TRBJ1-3, with D uncertain. CDR3 length: 16 residues. V gave up 0 bases and J gave up 4 bases, with 13 bases separating them. Germline V lookup: CDR1 LGHNA, CDR2 YSLEER. The CDR3 nucleotides are TGCGCCAGCAGCCAAGATAGAATCGTGTCCGGAAACACCATATATTTT. This sequence encodes CASSQDRIVSGNTIYF.

The V gene is TRBV9, the J gene TRBJ2-3, with a weak D call TRBD2 (6 bases). The V end was cut by 1 base, the J end by 0 bases, with 18 bases between. Germline CDR1 SGDLS, CDR2 YYNGEE. This CDR3 is 18 amino acids long. The CDR3 protein is CASSVKGGAPTSTDTQYF. CDR3 bases: TGTGCCAGCAGCGTAAAAGGAGGGGCACCAACTAGCACAGATACGCAGTATTTT. The full variable domain, rest sourced from reference TRBV9 and TRBJ2-3, is DSGVTQTPKHLITATGQRVTLRCSPRSGDLSVYWYQQSLDQGLQFLIQYYNGEERAKGNILERFSAQQFPDLHSELNLSSLELGDSALYFCASSVKGGAPTSTDTQYFGPGTRLTVL.

The chain recombines TRBV5-4 with TRBJ1-3; D possibly corresponds to TRBD1 (6 bases). Germline V gene lookup returns CDR1 SGHNT and CDR2 YYREEE (reference sequence). V gave up 5 bases and J gave up 4 bases, with 22 bases separating them. The CDR3 is 17 amino acids. The CDR3 loop is CASSSYRGAEGGNTIYF. The CDR3 bases are TGTGCCAGCAGTTCCTACCGGGGGGCCGAGGGGGGAAACACCATATATTTT. Combining the CDR3 with reference TRBV5-4 and TRBJ1-3 gives the whole variable domain ETGVTQSPTHLIKTRGQQVTLRCSSQSGHNTVSWYQQALGQGPQFIFQYYREEENGRGNFPPRFSGLQFPNYSSELNVNALELDDSALYLCASSSYRGAEGGNTIYFGEGSWLTVV.

The V call is TRBV6-2 or TRBV6-3, the J call TRBJ2-3; 14 bases are a match to TRBD2. This CDR3 has 20 residues. The V gene's germline CDR1 is MNHEY and CDR2 SVGEGT. Trimming cost V 2 bases and J 9 bases; bases outside gene matches: 19. The CDR3 reads CASSYRRSGTSGGPGGTQYF. For the CDR3, the DNA is TGTGCCAGCAGTTACCGCCGCTCGGGGACTAGCGGGGGCCCCGGGGGCACGCAGTATTTT.

V and J are TRBV6-5 and TRBJ2-1; possibly TRBD2 for D (6 bases). The CDR3 length is 16 residues. The germline V and J ends were trimmed by 0 bases and 4 bases, with 13 bases remaining between them. Germline V CDR1 and CDR2: MNHEY, SVGAGI. CDR3 bases: TGTGCCAGCAGTTACTCTCCTAGCGCTGGTTACAATGAGCAGTTCTTC. Protein sequence: CASSYSPSAGYNEQFF.

This clone showed up just a few times. The gene calls are TRBV10-1 and TRBJ1-6, with D possibly being TRBD1 (6 bases). CDR1 WNHNN and CDR2 SYGVQD come from the germline V gene (reference sequence). Trimming left V 1 base short and J 8 bases short, with 9 bases between. The CDR3 consists of 14 residues. The DNA of the CDR3 is TGCGCCAGCAGTGAGTACAGGGCGCATTCACCCCTCCACTTT. Its translation is CASSEYRAHSPLHF.

This rearrangement joins TRBV7-2 to TRBJ2-7; 10 bases are a match to TRBD2. There are 16 residues in the CDR3. J gave up 3 bases and V 5 bases, and 10 bases lay outside the gene matches. Per the germline V gene, CDR1 is SGHTA and CDR2 is FQGNSA. The CDR3 DNA follows: TGTGCCAGCAGCCTCCCGGGACTAGCGTTGGACTACGAGCAGTACTTC. Translation gives CASSLPGLALDYEQYF.

This clone was seen just once. V usage is TRBV24-1 and J usage is TRBJ2-1; maybe TRBD2 (5 bases). Trimming left V 4 bases short and J 13 bases short, with 10 bases between. Per the germline V gene, CDR1 is KGHDR and CDR2 is SFDVKD. This CDR3 spans 11 amino acids. The CDR3 DNA follows: TGTGCCACCAGTGAAGGACTCCATCAGTTCTTC. It is translated as CATSEGLHQFF.